The present T cell receptor (beta chain) was sequenced within a study of response to subunit inactivated influenza vaccine. TCRdb passed the RT-PCR reads through MiXCR, listing each CDR3 protein once. Among hundreds of thousands of distinct CDR3 sequences, about 14% were seen once, and the ten largest hold 7.6%. Overall study findings and caveats: Authors suggested few new T cells are recruited by each seasonal influenza vaccination.

Points on this clonotype: Antigen: not known.

J gave up 6 bases and V 6 bases, and 4 bases lay outside the gene matches. The CDR3 spans 14 residues. Looked up from germline, CDR1 is SNHLY and CDR2 is FYNNEI. V is TRBV2 and J is TRBJ2-3; 12 positions match TRBD2. The specimen comprised PBMCs from blood, sampled approximately 15 days before vaccination. The TCR was taken from a middle-aged man who received an inactivated influenza vaccine. The CDR3 bases are TGTGCCAGCAGCCGACTAGCGGGGGTGGATACGCAGTATTTT. Translated: CASSRLAGVDTQYF.